The clone carrying this T cell receptor (beta chain) has more than one count but fewer than ten. The target antigen is unknown. The sample belongs to a study of T-cell memory formation after mild COVID-19. Study details: TCR clustering was largely donor specific.

Whole-study results and caveats: The second-wave clones peaking on day 37 were not confirmed as SARS-CoV-2-specific.

TCRdb fed the 5' RACE reads into MiXCR, producing one record per CDR3 protein. The top ten clones hold roughly 1.5% of a sample with approximately 48,000 distinct CDR3 sequences, approximately 7.6% of them seen once. This CDR3 is built from 14 residues. Germline V gene lookup returns CDR1 SGHRS and CDR2 YFSETQ. Unmatched junction bases numbered 6, after V lost 5 bases and J lost 7 bases. The receptor comes from a man between 18 and 35 years old who had mild COVID-19 (a few samples of this study predate the infection). Cell type and time point are not known. The chain joins TRBV5-1 to TRBJ2-3, with TRBD2 matching over 11 bases. Sequencing used PBMCs or a T cell subset sorted from them (not recorded which). The CDR3, as DNA: TGCGCCAGCAGACTAGCGGGGGAGCAACATACGCAGTATTTT. This gives the protein CASRLAGEQHTQYF.